This T cell receptor beta chain was retrieved from a study of blood T cell repertoires in COVID-19. Study background: COVID-19 samples from acute and convalescent phases originated in the United States, Italy and Spain. The cDNA or gDNA used as material had been derived from T cells, B-cell-depleted T cells, or PBMCs.

The CDR3 is 16 residues long. V was clipped by 2 bases and J by 1 base; unmatched bases: 6. From germline, CDR1 is LGHDT and CDR2 YNNKEL (reference sequence). Original processing methods: Estimation of nucleated cell counts was performed using reference gene primer amplification. Some clones are missing from TCRdb's copy, which holds only in-frame ones; the method was immunoSEQ multiplex PCR. V and J calls and clone size come straight from that table; D and trimming were deduced from the DNA. The repertoire includes hundreds of thousands of clones, about 82% of them detected once, and more than 4.5% sits in the top ten.

The sequencing input was peripheral blood. This TCR derives from a man over 45 with active or convalescent COVID-19. The chain employs TRBV3-1 (or the pseudogene TRBV3-2) and TRBJ1-1, with 8 bases aligning to TRBD1. CDR3 nucleotides: TGTGCCAGCAGCCAACTGGGGACAGGCCCGAACACTGAAGCTTTCTTT. It yields the protein CASSQLGTGPNTEAFF.